The clone carrying this T cell receptor (beta chain) showed up just a few times. The CDR3 runs 14 residues. Germline-derived CDR1 and CDR2 are SGHVS and FQNEAQ. Trimming stripped 4 bases from V and 4 bases from J, with 10 bases between. This sample is part of a study of blood T cell repertoires in COVID-19. At the level of the study: Whether acute or convalescent, the COVID-19 samples came from the United States, Italy and Spain. PBMCs, B-cell-depleted T cells, or T cells provided the cDNA or gDNA that made up the material.

Per the authors' pipeline: It was from reference gene primer amplification that nucleated cell counts were estimated. TCRdb's table, derived via immunoSEQ multiplex PCR, lists solely in-frame clones and lacks some. V and J calls and clone size are those listed in that table; D and trimming were worked out from the DNA. The repertoire has more than 200,000 clones, less than 90% of them found once; the top ten carry 3.5% to 5%. The genes are TRBV7-8 and TRBJ2-2, with D maybe TRBD1 (6 bases). This receptor was identified in a man aged 55 to 70 with acute or convalescent COVID-19. Sequencing was carried out using peripheral blood. In nucleotides, the CDR3 is TGTGCCAGCAGCTCCCAAGGGGGCACCGGGGAGCTGTTTTTT. As protein: CASSSQGGTGELFF.